Shown below are 12 T cell receptor beta chains from a single sample sequenced in a study of OX40 agonist ivuxolimab in advanced cancers. Using immunoSEQ multiplex PCR, the repertoire was profiled, and TCRdb retains in-frame clones only, with some absent. The table lists roughly 76,000 clones, 75% to 95% of them singletons. Material: CD4+ or CD8+ T cells sorted from blood, obtained in a trial of the OX40 agonist ivuxolimab. The receptors derive from an adult with an advanced solid tumor such as melanoma, head and neck, liver or kidney cancer.

This clone was picked up one time. The J gene is TRBJ1-1, the V gene TRBV5-6; tentative D call: TRBD1 (5 bases). Germline V gene data show CDR1 as SGHDT and CDR2 as YYEEEE. Trimming pared 0 bases from V and 4 bases from J, leaving 10 bases between. The CDR3 consists of 14 residues. DNA of the CDR3: TGTGCCAGCAGCTTGGTGGGGGTAAGCACTGAAGCTTTCTTT. Amino acid sequence: CASSLVGVSTEAFF.

The chain links TRBV29-1 to TRBJ2-7, with D hard to call. The CDR3 runs 12 residues. Germline CDR1 and CDR2: SQVTM and ANQGSEA. V lost 4 bases and J 2 bases, leaving 9 bases between the germline ends. The CDR3 here is CSVGTAAYEQYF. The CDR3 DNA sequence: TGCAGCGTTGGGACGGCCGCCTACGAGCAGTACTTC.

This rearrangement joins TRBV7-9 to TRBJ1-1; 7 nucleotides agree with TRBD1. Germline V gene lookup returns CDR1 SEHNR and CDR2 FQNEAQ (reference sequence). The ends lost 5 bases at V and 7 bases at J; junction bases unmatched: 4. The CDR3 is 12 amino acids. The CDR3 loop is CASSLGQLEAFF. CDR3 DNA sequence: TGTGCCAGCAGCCTGGGACAGCTTGAAGCTTTCTTT.

This clone was seen just once. The genes are TRBV28 and TRBJ2-3; D is possibly TRBD1 or TRBD2 (5 bases each). CDR3 length: 13 residues. Germline-derived CDR1 and CDR2 are MDHEN and SYDVKM. V lost 4 bases to trimming and J lost 0 bases, with 5 bases between them. CDR3 sequence (DNA): TGTGCCAGCAGTTGGGACAGCACAGATACGCAGTATTTT. Its translation: CASSWDSTDTQYF.

This clone came up once. The chain couples TRBV7-9 to TRBJ1-1; 8 nucleotides line up with TRBD1. V was clipped by 4 bases and J by 4 bases; unmatched bases: 5. The V gene's germline CDR1 is SEHNR and CDR2 FQNEAQ (reference sequence). The CDR3 loop spans 14 amino acids. CDR3 in DNA: TGTGCCAGCAGCTCGACAGGGGATATCACTGAAGCTTTCTTT. This translates into CASSSTGDITEAFF.

The chain links TRBV5-4 to TRBJ2-1, with D possibly matching TRBD2 (5 bases). This CDR3 region has 16 residues. CDR1 SGHNT and CDR2 YYREEE come from the germline V gene (reference sequence). V dropped 1 base and J dropped 8 bases, with 19 bases sitting between them. CDR3 nucleotide sequence: TGTGCCAGCAGCTTGACGGGGTACCCCCTTAGCTATGAGCAGTTCTTC. Amino acids: CASSLTGYPLSYEQFF.

The V call is TRBV4-1, the J call TRBJ2-1, with D possibly being TRBD2 (5 bases). There are 17 residues in the CDR3. Trimming cost V 0 bases and J 4 bases, with 16 bases left between them. CDR1 and CDR2 (germline): MGHRA, YSYEKL. The CDR3 here is CASSQDGRTLYYNEQFF. The CDR3 nucleotides read TGCGCCAGCAGCCAAGACGGACGGACTTTATATTACAATGAGCAGTTCTTC.

In DNA, the CDR3 is TGTGCCAGCACCTCGCTTCTGAGCTCCTACAATGAGCAGTTCTTC. Its translation: CASTSLLSSYNEQFF. The chain couples TRBV27 to TRBJ2-1; the D is unclear. Germline lookup yields CDR1 MNHEY and CDR2 SMNVEV (reference sequence). The CDR3 runs to 15 residues. The V end was cut by 7 bases, the J end by 0 bases, with 13 bases between.

The rearrangement joins TRBV7-3 to TRBJ2-5; D is perhaps TRBD1 (5 bases). The CDR3 covers 15 residues. V lost 2 bases to trimming and J lost 5 bases, with 15 bases between them. The germline gives CDR1 SGHTA, CDR2 FQGTGA. CDR3: CASSLASGNWETQYF. CDR3 DNA: TGTGCCAGCAGCTTAGCCTCAGGGAATTGGGAGACCCAGTACTTC.

V gene TRBV5-4 combines with J gene TRBJ2-7; D is perhaps TRBD1 (5 bases). This CDR3 region has 12 residues. Per the germline V gene, CDR1 is SGHNT and CDR2 is YYREEE (reference sequence). The V gene lost 5 bases and the J gene lost 3 bases, with 9 bases spanning the gap. CDR3 amino acids: CASSDGHYEQYF. The DNA of the CDR3 is TGTGCCAGCAGTGACGGACACTACGAGCAGTACTTC.

With regard to this clone: The same CDR3 is also encoded by other DNA sequences in this sample. The chain combines TRBV27 with TRBJ2-5, with unresolved D. The CDR3 is 13 residues long. The V gene's germline CDR1 is MNHEY and CDR2 SMNVEV (reference sequence). The V and J ends lost 3 bases and 2 bases respectively, with 7 bases between them. The CDR3 sequence is CASSFLGQETQYF. CDR3 in DNA: TGTGCCAGCAGTTTTCTGGGTCAAGAGACCCAGTACTTC.

The chain has TRBV12-2 and TRBJ1-3; the table's TRBD1 call for D was not verified on the DNA. TRBV12-2 is assigned pseudogene status. This CDR3 has 17 amino acids. CDR3 in amino acids: CASRSPSGTASGNTIYF. CDR3 in DNA: TGTGCAAGTCGCTCTCCCTCCGGGACAGCCTCTGGAAACACCATATATTTT.